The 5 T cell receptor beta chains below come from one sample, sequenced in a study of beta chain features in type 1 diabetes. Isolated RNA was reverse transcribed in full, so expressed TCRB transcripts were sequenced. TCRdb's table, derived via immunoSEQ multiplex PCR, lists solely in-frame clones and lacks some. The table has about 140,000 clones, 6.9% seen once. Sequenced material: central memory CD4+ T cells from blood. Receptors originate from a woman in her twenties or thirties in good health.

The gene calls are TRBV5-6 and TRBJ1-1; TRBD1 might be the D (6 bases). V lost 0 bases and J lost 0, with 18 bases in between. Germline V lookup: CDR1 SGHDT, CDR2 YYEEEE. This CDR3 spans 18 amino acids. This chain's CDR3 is CASSLVAGAFLLNTEAFF. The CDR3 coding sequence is TGTGCCAGCAGCTTGGTGGCAGGGGCATTTCTCCTGAACACTGAAGCTTTCTTT.

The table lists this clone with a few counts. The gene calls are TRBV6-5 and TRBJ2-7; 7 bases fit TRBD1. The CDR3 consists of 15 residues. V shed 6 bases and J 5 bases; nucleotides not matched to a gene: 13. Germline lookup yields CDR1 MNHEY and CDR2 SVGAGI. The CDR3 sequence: CASRGRGGKIDEQYF. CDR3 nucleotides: TGTGCCAGCAGGGGAAGAGGGGGCAAAATCGACGAGCAGTACTTC.

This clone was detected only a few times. DNA of the CDR3: TGTGCCTGGAGTGCGGGGACAGGGGTAGAGACCCAGTACTTC. Translating it yields CAWSAGTGVETQYF. The J gene is TRBJ2-5, the V gene TRBV30; the match to TRBD1 covers 10 bases. The CDR3 covers 14 residues. The J segment lost 4 bases and the V segment lost 1 base, leaving 3 bases of the junction unmatched. Germline CDR1 GTSNPN, CDR2 SVGIG (reference sequence). The variable domain in full, completed from reference TRBV30 and TRBJ2-5, reads SQTIHQWPATLVQPVGSPLSLECTVEGTSNPNLYWYRQAAGRGLQLLFYSVGIGQISSEVPQNLSASRPQDRQFILSSKKLLLSDSGFYLCAWSAGTGVETQYFGPGTRLLVL.

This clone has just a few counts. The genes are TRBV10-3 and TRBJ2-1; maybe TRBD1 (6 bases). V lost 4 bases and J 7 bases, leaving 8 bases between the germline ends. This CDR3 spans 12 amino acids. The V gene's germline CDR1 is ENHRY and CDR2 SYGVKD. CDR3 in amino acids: CAISVQGNEQFF. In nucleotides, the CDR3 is TGTGCCATCAGTGTACAGGGTAATGAGCAGTTCTTC.

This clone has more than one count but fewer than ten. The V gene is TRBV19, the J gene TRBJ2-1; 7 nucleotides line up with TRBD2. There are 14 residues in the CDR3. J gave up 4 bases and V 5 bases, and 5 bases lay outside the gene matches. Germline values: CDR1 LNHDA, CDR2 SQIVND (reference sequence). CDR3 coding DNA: TGTGCCAGTAGTTGGTCTAGCGGATACAATGAGCAGTTCTTC. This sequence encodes CASSWSSGYNEQFF.